This TCR beta chain was identified in a study of human versus mouse CDR3 diversity and MHC coevolution. Study-wide findings and caveats: Compared with mice, human CDR3s carried more deletions and insertions on average.

The CDR3 length is 14 residues. From germline, CDR1 is LNHDA and CDR2 SQIVND (reference sequence). The V gene end was trimmed by 5 bases and the J gene end by 6 bases; junction bases not matched to a gene: 8. Naive CD4 T cells were sorted as CD45RO-negative, CD62L-positive. In the case of this clone: The antigen remains unidentified.

Sequencing was performed with immunoSEQ multiplex PCR; in TCRdb, only in-frame clones are kept and a portion is missing. The repertoire has tens of thousands of clones, approximately 92% of them found once; the top ten carry approximately 1.4%. Sequencing input: naive CD4+ T cells from blood. Stated subset: CD45RO-negative CD62L-positive naive CD4 T cells. The chain employs TRBV19 and TRBJ2-7, with TRBD1 matching over 9 bases. The source is a person aged 30-69 years in good health. CDR3 amino acids: CASSPGTGNLEQYF. In DNA, the CDR3 is TGTGCCAGTAGTCCCGGGACAGGGAATCTCGAGCAGTACTTC.